This T cell receptor beta chain was sequenced for a study of blood T cell repertoires in COVID-19. In the study overall: Acute and convalescent COVID-19 specimens originated in the United States, Italy and Spain. In each case, the material was cDNA or gDNA derived from T cells, B-cell-depleted T cells, or PBMCs.

The germline V gene has CDR1 LNHDA and CDR2 SQIVND (reference sequence). CDR3 length equals 15 residues. V lost 3 bases, J lost 5 bases, and 16 bases lay in between. Per the original methods: Reference gene primer amplification gave nucleated cell count estimates. Produced via immunoSEQ multiplex PCR; TCRdb's table is partial and in-frame only. The V and J calls and the clone size are those of that table, but D and trimming were determined from the DNA. This table has just under 150,000 clones, roughly 82% appearing once. Sequenced sample: peripheral blood. The source of this sequence is a human donor in a cohort sampled during active COVID-19. The rearrangement links TRBV19 to TRBJ1-2; possibly TRBD1 for D (5 bases). The CDR3 is CASSIRGGGLYGYTF. The CDR3 DNA reads as TGTGCCAGTAGTATTCGGGGGGGAGGATTGTATGGCTACACCTTC.